These 28 T cell receptor beta chains share one sample of origin, sequenced in a study of T cell changes during pregnancy in multiple sclerosis. Profiling relied on immunoSEQ multiplex PCR, and the TCRdb table lists in-frame clones only, not all of them. The sample lists around 66,000 clones, more than 90% occurring once. Here the sequenced sample was peripheral blood, taken in the first trimester of pregnancy. The receptor source for this set is a female donor in good health, enrolled as a control in a pregnancy study.

The chain combines TRBV14 with TRBJ2-1; perhaps TRBD2 as D (5 bases). Trimming left V 8 bases short and J 4 bases short, with 18 bases between. The CDR3 covers 15 residues. The germline V gene encodes CDR1 SGHDN and CDR2 FVKESK. The CDR3 region has the DNA TGTGCCAGCCGACCTAGCACCTCCCTTTACAATGAGCAGTTCTTC. Its protein is CASRPSTSLYNEQFF.

The chain couples TRBV5-5 to TRBJ2-1; no definite D call. V dropped 1 base and J dropped 0 bases, with 5 bases sitting between them. The V gene's germline CDR1 is SGHKS and CDR2 YYEKEE (reference sequence). The CDR3 has 14 residues. CDR3 protein: CASSLWASYNEQFF. DNA for the CDR3: TGTGCCAGCAGCTTGTGGGCCTCCTACAATGAGCAGTTCTTC. Full variable domain (missing parts from reference TRBV5-5 and TRBJ2-1): DAGVTQSPTHLIKTRGQQVTLRCSPISGHKSVSWYQQVLGQGPQFIFQYYEKEERGRGNFPDRFSARQFPNYSSELNVNALLLGDSALYLCASSLWASYNEQFFGPGTRLTVL.

The chain has TRBV9 and TRBJ2-3; a weak D match, TRBD2 (5 bases). CDR3 length: 14 amino acids. V dropped 0 bases and J dropped 1 base, with 6 bases sitting between them. Germline loops: CDR1 SGDLS, CDR2 YYNGEE. Here the CDR3 DNA reads TGTGCCAGCAGCGTAGACGGGGGCACAGATACGCAGTATTTT. Protein sequence: CASSVDGGTDTQYF.

The chain combines TRBV7-2 with TRBJ1-3; D perhaps matches TRBD1 (5 bases). Germline V lookup: CDR1 SGHTA, CDR2 FQGNSA. Trimming cost V 1 base and J 3 bases, with 7 bases left between them. The CDR3 is 14 amino acids. CDR3: CASSLVDSGNTIYF. The CDR3 DNA sequence: TGTGCCAGCAGCTTAGTTGACAGTGGAAACACCATATATTTT.

The chain combines TRBV4-1 with TRBJ2-3; 7 nucleotides align to TRBD2. After removal of 9 bases from V and 1 base from J, the junction contained 13 bases not matched to a gene. The CDR3 has 16 residues. CDR1 MGHRA and CDR2 YSYEKL come from the germline V gene. The CDR3 DNA follows: TGCGCCAGTCGCCGGGGCGGGAGTGTAGGCACAGATACGCAGTATTTT. Translation: CASRRGGSVGTDTQYF.

This rearrangement joins TRBV7-8 to TRBJ1-1; a possible D gene is TRBD1 (6 bases). The ends were cut back, 3 bases at V and 1 base at J, with 18 bases in the middle. Germline CDR1 and CDR2: SGHVS and FQNEAQ. This CDR3 spans 17 amino acids. DNA for the CDR3: TGTGCCAGCAGCTTGACACCCGCCGGACAGAGGAACACTGAAGCTTTCTTT. It codes for CASSLTPAGQRNTEAFF. Filled out from reference TRBV7-8 and TRBJ1-1, the complete variable domain reads GAGVSQSPRYKVAKRGQDVALRCDPISGHVSLFWYQQALGQGPEFLTYFQNEAQLDKSGLPSDRFFAERPEGSVSTLKIQRTQQEDSAVYLCASSLTPAGQRNTEAFFGQGTRLTVV.

The chain combines TRBV6-1 with TRBJ1-4; the D gene is possibly TRBD1 (5 bases). V lost 8 bases and J lost 1, with 11 bases in between. Germline CDR1 MNHNS, CDR2 SASEGT. This CDR3 has 14 residues. The DNA of the CDR3 is TGTGCCAGCTCTTGGGGGGGAACTAATGAAAAACTGTTTTTT. Its translation is CASSWGGTNEKLFF.

The chain combines TRBV28 with TRBJ2-3; TRBD2 matches at 9 bases. Germline-derived CDR1 and CDR2 are MDHEN and SYDVKM. V was pared by 8 bases and J by 4 bases, with 10 bases of the junction left unmatched. This CDR3 is 15 amino acids long. CDR3 residues: CASGPLAGLPDTQYF. CDR3 coding DNA: TGTGCCAGCGGTCCCCTAGCGGGACTTCCAGATACGCAGTATTTT.

The genes are TRBV4-3 and TRBJ2-3; D is uncertain. V shed 1 base and J shed 1 base, with 6 bases lying between them. This CDR3 comprises 14 residues. CDR1 LGHNA and CDR2 YSLEER come from the germline V gene. As DNA, the CDR3 is TGCGCCAGCAGCCAAGTTTTAGGCACAGATACGCAGTATTTT. Translated, it gives CASSQVLGTDTQYF.

V usage is TRBV27 and J usage is TRBJ1-1; D might be TRBD1 (6 bases). Germline-derived CDR1 and CDR2 are MNHEY and SMNVEV (reference sequence). V was shortened by 7 bases and J by 2 bases, with 14 bases between the two germline ends. The CDR3 consists of 14 residues. CDR3 region: CASTETRGNTEAFF. The CDR3, as DNA: TGTGCCAGCACCGAAACCAGGGGAAACACTGAAGCTTTCTTT.

This clone has a handful of counts. The chain joins TRBV15 to TRBJ1-2; D is undetermined. This CDR3 region has 14 residues. Germline CDR1 is LNHNV and CDR2 is YYDKDF (reference sequence). V was shortened by 0 bases and J by 4 bases, with 9 bases between the two germline ends. The CDR3 sequence: CATSRDRQAYGYTF. The CDR3, as DNA: TGTGCCACCAGCAGAGATCGGCAGGCCTATGGCTACACCTTC.

V is TRBV4-3 and J is TRBJ1-3, with D perhaps TRBD1 (6 bases). Germline CDR1 LGHNA, CDR2 YSLEER. V shed 1 base and J shed 5 bases, with 9 bases lying between them. The length of the CDR3 is 14 residues. CDR3 sequence reads: CASSQVDSRNTIYF. CDR3 nucleotides: TGCGCCAGCAGCCAAGTGGACAGCCGAAACACCATATATTTT.

This chain links TRBV5-5 with TRBJ1-1, with a tentative D call TRBD1 (6 bases). The CDR3 sequence is 16 residues long. V lost 0 bases and J lost 5, with 17 bases in between. Germline-derived CDR1 and CDR2 are SGHKS and YYEKEE (reference sequence). The CDR3 is CASSLGVGGGKTEAFF. Written as DNA, the CDR3 is TGTGCCAGCAGCTTGGGGGTGGGAGGGGGTAAGACTGAAGCTTTCTTT.

V is TRBV5-1 and J is TRBJ2-2; D is undetermined. The CDR3 runs 13 residues. Germline assignment: CDR1 SGHRS and CDR2 YFSETQ. The V end was cut by 0 bases, the J end by 5 bases, with 5 bases between. The DNA of the CDR3 is TGCGCCAGCAGCTTGGATAGAACCGGGGAGCTGTTTTTT. Translated: CASSLDRTGELFF.

This chain joins TRBV4-3 and TRBJ2-7; D uncertain. Trimming pared 4 bases from V and 3 bases from J, leaving 10 bases between. This CDR3 has 13 residues. The germline CDR1 and CDR2 sequences are LGHNA and YSLEER. This chain's CDR3 is CASSLFTSYEQYF. CDR3 DNA: TGCGCCAGCAGCCTATTTACCAGCTACGAGCAGTACTTC.

Regarding this clone: At one boundary the junction diverges from the germline segment, which might be a read error. The chain employs TRBV11-1 and TRBJ2-1; tentative D call: TRBD2 (5 bases). This CDR3 is 15 amino acids long. The V gene's germline CDR1 is SGHAT and CDR2 FQDESV (reference sequence). Here the CDR3 DNA reads TGTGCCAGCAGCTTAGAAGGAGGTCCTCAGCGGCGGACGATCTTC. The encoded protein is CASSLEGGPQRRTIF.

V is TRBV7-9 and J is TRBJ2-7; 8 nucleotides match TRBD1. Germline CDR1 is SEHNR and CDR2 is FQNEAQ (reference sequence). J gave up 3 bases and V 1 base, and 2 bases lay outside the gene matches. CDR3 length equals 14 residues. As DNA, the CDR3 is TGTGCCAGCAGCTTAGTGGGACAGGACTACGAGCAGTACTTC. It codes for CASSLVGQDYEQYF.

The chain employs TRBV7-3 and TRBJ1-3, with unresolved D. This CDR3 comprises 13 residues. Trimming cost V 2 bases and J 2 bases, with 4 bases left between them. From germline, CDR1 is SGHTA and CDR2 FQGTGA. The DNA for the CDR3 is TGTGCCAGCAGCTTACAGGCTGGAAACACCATATATTTT. Amino acid sequence: CASSLQAGNTIYF.

V is TRBV10-3 and J is TRBJ1-5, with 7 positions matching TRBD1. Germline loops: CDR1 ENHRY, CDR2 SYGVKD. Trimming cost V 0 bases and J 5 bases; bases outside gene matches: 4. The CDR3 is made up of 15 amino acids. CDR3 sequence: CAISESGGPHQPQHF. CDR3 sequence (DNA): TGTGCCATCAGTGAGTCAGGGGGCCCCCATCAGCCCCAGCATTTT.

This chain uses TRBV30 with TRBJ1-6; 8 positions agree with TRBD1. The J segment lost 3 bases and the V segment lost 0 bases, leaving 7 bases of the junction unmatched. The germline V gene has CDR1 GTSNPN and CDR2 SVGIG (reference sequence). The CDR3 has 17 residues. This CDR3 reads CAWSVGTGRFYNSPLHF. As DNA, the CDR3 is TGTGCCTGGAGTGTCGGGACAGGCAGATTCTATAATTCACCCCTCCACTTT. Full variable domain (rest looked up from reference TRBV30 and TRBJ1-6): SQTIHQWPATLVQPVGSPLSLECTVEGTSNPNLYWYRQAAGRGLQLLFYSVGIGQISSEVPQNLSASRPQDRQFILSSKKLLLSDSGFYLCAWSVGTGRFYNSPLHFGNGTRLTVT.

This chain uses TRBV7-9 with TRBJ2-7; 9 nucleotides align to TRBD1. The CDR3 runs 15 residues. V was pared by 4 bases and J by 1 base, with 5 bases of the junction left unmatched. Germline values: CDR1 SEHNR, CDR2 FQNEAQ (reference sequence). The CDR3 sequence is CASSYGQGKSYEQYF. The CDR3 DNA is TGTGCCAGCAGCTATGGACAGGGGAAGTCCTACGAGCAGTACTTC.

This clone was picked up one time. The chain has TRBV7-6 and TRBJ2-7; D may be TRBD1 (5 bases). This CDR3 has 13 residues. V shed 5 bases and J shed 3 bases, with 11 bases lying between them. The V gene's germline CDR1 is SGHVS and CDR2 FNYEAQ. CDR3: CASSLGAFYEQYF. CDR3 DNA sequence: TGTGCCAGCAGCCTTGGGGCGTTCTACGAGCAGTACTTC.

V usage is TRBV5-1 and J usage is TRBJ2-3, with D possibly being TRBD2 (5 bases). This CDR3 comprises 14 residues. Trimming removed 4 bases from V and 4 bases from J, with 13 bases in between. Germline loops: CDR1 SGHRS, CDR2 YFSETQ. The CDR3 is CASSPSGVADTQYF. The CDR3 bases are TGCGCCAGCAGCCCCTCCGGGGTGGCAGATACGCAGTATTTT.

The chain is built from TRBV6-1 and TRBJ1-5, with D possibly being TRBD1 (5 bases). The CDR3 covers 15 residues. V shed 2 bases and J shed 5 bases, with 13 bases lying between them. The germline CDR1 and CDR2 sequences are MNHNS and SASEGT. CDR3 in DNA: TGTGCCAGCAGTGAAAGGCCTTGGGGCGATCAGCCCCAGCATTTT. This translates into CASSERPWGDQPQHF.

This chain uses TRBV29-1 with TRBJ2-3; D is ambiguous. The CDR3 runs to 11 residues. Germline loops: CDR1 SQVTM, CDR2 ANQGSEA. V lost 6 bases and J 4 bases, leaving 8 bases between the germline ends. The CDR3 DNA is TGCAGCGTCTATAAAGCAGATACGCAGTATTTT. Protein sequence: CSVYKADTQYF.

The chain combines TRBV28 with TRBJ1-1; no clear D. The CDR3 is made up of 15 amino acids. Trimming left V 4 bases short and J 1 base short, with 13 bases between. Germline CDR1 is MDHEN and CDR2 is SYDVKM. The CDR3: CASSSFRLGNTEAFF. CDR3 DNA sequence: TGTGCCAGCAGTTCATTCCGACTGGGGAACACTGAAGCTTTCTTT.

CDR3 sequence (DNA): TGCAGCGTTAGGTCCCCAGGGGGTGAAAAACTGTTTTTT. Translated: CSVRSPGGEKLFF. The rearrangement joins TRBV29-1 to TRBJ1-4, with TRBD1 identical over 7 bases. The CDR3 length is 13 residues. Looked up from germline, CDR1 is SQVTM and CDR2 is ANQGSEA. With V trimmed by 5 bases and J by 7 bases, 7 bases remained unmatched.

The rearrangement links TRBV5-5 to TRBJ1-5; a possible D gene is TRBD1 (5 bases). This CDR3 has 15 amino acids. Deletions cut 6 bases from V and 2 bases from J, with 15 bases between. In germline, CDR1 is SGHKS, CDR2 YYEKEE (reference sequence). The CDR3 loop is CASNPRGEGNQPQHF. The DNA of the CDR3 is TGTGCCAGCAACCCCCGAGGGGAGGGCAATCAGCCCCAGCATTTT.